This T cell receptor (beta chain) was obtained from a study of shared clonotypes between healthy human individuals. Trimming removed 3 bases at V and 6 bases at J, with 10 bases between. Germline V gives CDR1 SGDLS, CDR2 YYNGEE. This CDR3 is built from 13 residues. Study outcomes and limitations: Clonotypes that were shared across a few donors made up approximately 5% of naive CD4 clonotypes. What naive subsets generally showed was a larger estimated richness than memory subsets showed. The expectation was that sequencing depth would affect clonotype sharing among donors.

This table comes from immunoSEQ multiplex PCR, and its TCRdb copy is limited to in-frame clones, with some not included. The data contain millions of clones, roughly 92% of them singletons. Concerning this clone: Its antigen is not identified.

V is TRBV9 and J is TRBJ1-5; D gene unclear. The sample taken for sequencing was naive CD4+ T cells sorted from blood. Subset of the sample: CD45RA+ positively selected. The source of this sequence is a man younger than 35 in good health. The chain's CDR3 is CASSAGNGQPQHF. The CDR3, as DNA: TGTGCCAGCAGCGCCGGCAATGGTCAGCCCCAGCATTTT.